The 31 T cell receptor beta chains in this list originate from one sample, sequenced in a study of OX40 agonist ivuxolimab in advanced cancers. Sequencing was performed with immunoSEQ multiplex PCR; in TCRdb, only in-frame clones are kept and a portion is missing. Of more than 65,000 clones in the sample, approximately 88% are singletons; the top ten hold around 0.56%. This specimen consisted of CD4+ or CD8+ T cells sorted from blood, obtained in a trial of the OX40 agonist ivuxolimab. These receptors were collected from an adult with an advanced solid tumor such as melanoma, head and neck, liver or kidney cancer.

The CDR3 loop reads CASRQPGNSPLHF. The CDR3 bases are TGTGCCAGCAGGCAGCCAGGGAATTCACCCCTCCACTTT. The rearrangement uses TRBV2 and TRBJ1-6, with a possible D match to TRBD1 (5 bases). The CDR3 spans 13 residues. Trimming took 6 bases from V and 7 from J, leaving 10 bases between them. Per germline, CDR1 SNHLY and CDR2 FYNNEI.

DNA for the CDR3: TGTGCCAGCAGCCGGGACAGGGCCTACAATGAGCAGTTCTTC. As protein: CASSRDRAYNEQFF. The chain joins TRBV6-1 to TRBJ2-1, with TRBD1 matching 9 bases. There are 14 residues in the CDR3. The V segment lost 6 bases and the J segment 2 bases; nucleotides outside the gene matches: 2. Germline assignment: CDR1 MNHNS and CDR2 SASEGT.

This sequence joins TRBV6-1 and TRBJ1-1; 8 bases map to TRBD1. The J segment lost 0 bases and the V segment lost 2 bases, leaving 8 bases of the junction unmatched. This CDR3 region has 17 residues. Germline V gene lookup returns CDR1 MNHNS and CDR2 SASEGT. In DNA form, the CDR3 reads TGTGCCAGCAGTGAATCTAGGGACAGGCTACTGAACACTGAAGCTTTCTTT. This translates into CASSESRDRLLNTEAFF.

The chain has TRBV7-8 and TRBJ1-5, with no clear D. The CDR3 sequence is 15 residues long. The V and J ends lost 1 base and 6 bases respectively, with 13 bases between them. The V gene's germline CDR1 is SGHVS and CDR2 FQNEAQ. CDR3 residues: CASSLGGIFSQPQHF. The CDR3 DNA follows: TGTGCCAGCAGCTTAGGCGGGATCTTTTCTCAGCCCCAGCATTTT.

The rearrangement links TRBV2 to TRBJ1-5; D remains ambiguous. Trimming pared 7 bases from V and 5 bases from J, leaving 15 bases between. The CDR3 loop spans 14 amino acids. The germline V gene has CDR1 SNHLY and CDR2 FYNNEI. For the CDR3, the DNA is TGTGCCAGCAATGACGGCTCTTGGGATCAGCCCCAGCATTTT. Translating gives CASNDGSWDQPQHF.

The rearrangement joins TRBV9 to TRBJ2-3; 8 positions match TRBD1. Trimming took 3 bases from V and 5 from J; bases not matched to a gene: 8. CDR1 and CDR2 (germline): SGDLS, YYNGEE. The CDR3 is 15 amino acids. CDR3 residues: CASSAKTGDGDTQYF. CDR3 coding DNA: TGTGCCAGCAGCGCAAAGACAGGGGATGGAGATACGCAGTATTTT.

The rearrangement joins TRBV5-1 to TRBJ1-1, with 7 bases that match TRBD1. Trimming at V came to 4 bases and at J to 1 base, leaving 4 bases not matched to a gene. CDR1 and CDR2 from the germline V gene are SGHRS and YFSETQ. This CDR3 contains 14 residues. The DNA of the CDR3 is TGCGCCAGCAGCGAGGGGGCGGCGAACACTGAAGCTTTCTTT. It specifies CASSEGAANTEAFF. Combining the CDR3 with reference TRBV5-1 and TRBJ1-1 gives the whole variable domain KAGVTQTPRYLIKTRGQQVTLSCSPISGHRSVSWYQQTPGQGLQFLFEYFSETQRNKGNFPGRFSGRQFSNSRSEMNVSTLELGDSALYLCASSEGAANTEAFFGQGTRLTVV.

The rearrangement uses TRBV11-3 and TRBJ2-2; TRBD2 aligns across 7 bases. The trim removed 0 bases at V and 5 bases at J, leaving 0 bases unmatched. Germline loops: CDR1 SGHNT, CDR2 YENEEA. CDR3 size: 14 residues. This chain's CDR3 is CASSLDGGTGELFF. The CDR3 DNA sequence: TGTGCCAGCAGCTTAGACGGGGGGACCGGGGAGCTGTTTTTT.

V usage is TRBV5-6 and J usage is TRBJ2-1; D gene ambiguous. In germline, CDR1 is SGHDT, CDR2 YYEEEE. The ends were cut back, 0 bases at V and 4 bases at J, with 5 bases in the middle. The length of the CDR3 is 13 residues. The CDR3 loop reads CASSLDRYNEQFF. For the CDR3, the DNA is TGTGCCAGCAGCTTGGACAGATACAATGAGCAGTTCTTC.

J is TRBJ1-6 and V is TRBV7-2; 9 bases match TRBD1. Germline assignment: CDR1 SGHTA and CDR2 FQGNSA. J gave up 12 bases and V 5 bases, and 14 bases lay outside the gene matches. This CDR3 region has 16 residues. This chain's CDR3 is CASSPPGQGFAGPLHF. The CDR3, as DNA: TGTGCCAGCAGCCCTCCCGGACAGGGGTTCGCGGGACCCCTCCACTTT.

The table lists this clone with a count of one. The rearrangement joins TRBV19 to TRBJ2-7; tentatively, D is TRBD1 or TRBD2 (5 bases each). This CDR3 spans 15 amino acids. CDR1 and CDR2 (germline): LNHDA, SQIVND (reference sequence). V was cut by 1 base and J by 2 bases, with 12 bases left in between. The CDR3 spells CASSIVGDPPYEQYF. The CDR3 nucleotides read TGTGCCAGTAGTATAGTCGGGGACCCTCCCTACGAGCAGTACTTC.

The rearrangement uses TRBV6-5 and TRBJ1-2; 8 bases agree with TRBD1. J was trimmed by 8 bases and V by 0 bases; bases with no gene match: 2. The germline gives CDR1 MNHEY, CDR2 SVGAGI. This CDR3 has 13 residues. CDR3 nucleotides: TGTGCCAGCAGTTACTCGACAGGGGACGGCTACACCTTC. The encoded protein is CASSYSTGDGYTF.

This chain uses TRBV2 with TRBJ2-2; D is uncertain. Germline loops: CDR1 SNHLY, CDR2 FYNNEI. V lost 1 base, J lost 1 base, and 10 bases lay in between. There are 16 residues in the CDR3. CDR3 protein: CASSEVSPGNTGELFF. The DNA of the CDR3 is TGTGCCAGCAGTGAAGTCAGCCCAGGGAACACCGGGGAGCTGTTTTTT.

This rearrangement joins TRBV5-1 to TRBJ2-2; the D gene is possibly TRBD1 (5 bases). This CDR3 comprises 14 residues. The V and J ends lost 0 bases and 3 bases respectively, with 6 bases between them. The germline gives CDR1 SGHRS, CDR2 YFSETQ. CDR3 coding DNA: TGCGCCAGCAGCTTGGGACAGCACACCGGGGAGCTGTTTTTT. It codes for CASSLGQHTGELFF. Using reference TRBV5-1 and TRBJ2-2 for the parts outside the CDR3, the full variable domain is KAGVTQTPRYLIKTRGQQVTLSCSPISGHRSVSWYQQTPGQGLQFLFEYFSETQRNKGNFPGRFSGRQFSNSRSEMNVSTLELGDSALYLCASSLGQHTGELFFGEGSRLTVL.

The chain carries TRBV4-1 and TRBJ2-1, with TRBD2 matching over 8 bases. The CDR3 length is 17 residues. CDR1 and CDR2 from the germline V gene are MGHRA and YSYEKL. The trim removed 0 bases at V and 7 bases at J, leaving 11 bases unmatched. As DNA, the CDR3 is TGCGCCAGCAGCCAAGATAAGACGGGGGGGCCATGGAATGAGCAGTTCTTC. Amino acids: CASSQDKTGGPWNEQFF.

This clone was seen only a few times. The V and J genes are TRBV29-1 and TRBJ1-5; 8 bases are a match to TRBD1. V lost 5 bases to trimming and J lost 4 bases; unmatched junction nucleotides: 4. The CDR3 sequence is 13 residues long. In germline, CDR1 is SQVTM, CDR2 ANQGSEA. CDR3 nucleotide sequence: TGCAGCGTTACAGGGGGTGTAAATCAGCCCCAGCATTTT. This translates into CSVTGGVNQPQHF.

The chain employs TRBV7-9 and TRBJ1-4, with D uncertain. The V end was cut by 8 bases, the J end by 0 bases, with 7 bases between. The CDR3 contains 13 residues. Germline loops: CDR1 SEHNR, CDR2 FQNEAQ (reference sequence). The CDR3 region has the DNA TGTGCCAGCCGCCAGTCAACTAATGAAAAACTGTTTTTT. Translated, it gives CASRQSTNEKLFF.

This clone was observed a handful of times. This CDR3 is also generated by other DNA sequences in the sample. This chain uses TRBV30 with TRBJ1-1, with D uncertain. Between the trimmed V and J ends, which lost 1 base and 3 bases, there was a span of 3 bases. Germline CDR1 reads GTSNPN; CDR2 reads SVGIG (reference sequence). The CDR3 sequence is 11 residues long. Here the CDR3 DNA reads TGTGCCTGGAGTGCGTACACTGAAGCTTTCTTT. Amino acid sequence: CAWSAYTEAFF.

The CDR3: CSVGDTGSYQPQHF. DNA of the CDR3: TGCAGCGTTGGAGACACCGGGAGCTATCAGCCCCAGCATTTT. This chain links TRBV29-1 with TRBJ1-5; D remains unclear. Germline loops: CDR1 SQVTM, CDR2 ANQGSEA. The CDR3 has 14 residues. Trimming pared 4 bases from V and 5 bases from J, leaving 15 bases between. Full variable domain (missing parts from reference TRBV29-1 and TRBJ1-5): SAVISQKPSRDICQRGTSLTIQCQVDSQVTMMFWYRQQPGQSLTLIATANQGSEATYESGFVIDKFPISRPNLTFSTLTVSNMSPEDSSIYLCSVGDTGSYQPQHFGDGTRLSIL.

V usage is TRBV11-2 and J usage is TRBJ2-7; TRBD1 agrees at 9 bases. Germline CDR1 and CDR2: SGHAT and FQNNGV. This CDR3 has 16 amino acids. V shed 2 bases and J 5 bases; nucleotides not matched to a gene: 10. The CDR3 bases are TGTGCCAGCAGCTTATCTATGTGGGACAGGGCCCACGAGCAGTACTTC. Its translation is CASSLSMWDRAHEQYF. The full variable domain, in which reference TRBV11-2 and TRBJ2-7 provide the parts outside the CDR3, is EAGVAQSPRYKIIEKRQSVAFWCNPISGHATLYWYQQILGQGPKLLIQFQNNGVVDDSQLPKDRFSAERLKGVDSTLKIQPAKLEDSAVYLCASSLSMWDRAHEQYFGPGTRLTVT.

The chain joins TRBV10-3 to TRBJ2-7; D is unclear. Germline V CDR1 and CDR2: ENHRY, SYGVKD. This CDR3 comprises 12 residues. The V end lost 5 bases, the J end lost 2 bases, and 7 bases lay between the germline ends. The DNA of the CDR3 is TGTGCCATCAGTCCCGCCCCCTACGAGCAGTACTTC. Protein product: CAISPAPYEQYF.

The chain links TRBV28 to TRBJ2-5; TRBD2 matches 9 bases. After removal of 5 bases from V and 4 bases from J, the junction contained 17 bases not matched to a gene. Germline V gives CDR1 MDHEN, CDR2 SYDVKM. The CDR3 spans 18 residues. CDR3 sequence (DNA): TGTGCCAGCAGTCCCTGGTTACTAGCGGGCCAAACGGGAGAGACCCAGTACTTC. Protein sequence: CASSPWLLAGQTGETQYF.

The chain combines TRBV29-1 with TRBJ1-2, with D hard to call. V lost 5 bases to trimming and J lost 8 bases, with 15 bases between them. The CDR3 is 12 residues long. Germline V gene data show CDR1 as SQVTM and CDR2 as ANQGSEA. The CDR3 is CSVMETLGGYTF. The DNA for the CDR3 is TGCAGCGTTATGGAGACCCTCGGCGGCTACACCTTC.

The chain joins TRBV2 to TRBJ2-3; D is unclear. Germline assignment: CDR1 SNHLY and CDR2 FYNNEI. Trimming left V 8 bases short and J 5 bases short, with 5 bases between. This CDR3 has 10 residues. The CDR3 spells CASGEDTQYF. DNA for the CDR3: TGTGCCAGCGGGGAAGATACGCAGTATTTT.

V gene TRBV5-4 combines with J gene TRBJ1-6; D gene uncertain. Germline V gives CDR1 SGHNT, CDR2 YYREEE (reference sequence). V was pared by 0 bases and J by 0 bases, with 7 bases between. This CDR3 is 16 amino acids long. CDR3 region: CASSLGRISYNSPLHF. For the CDR3, the DNA is TGTGCCAGCAGCTTGGGGCGGATCTCCTATAATTCACCCCTCCACTTT.

The chain carries TRBV10-3 and TRBJ2-7; D unresolved. This CDR3 has 15 residues. Germline values: CDR1 ENHRY, CDR2 SYGVKD. The ends were cut back, 7 bases at V and 3 bases at J, with 19 bases in the middle. In nucleotides, the CDR3 is TGTGCCATCAAGTCCAACACCGGGCCTAACTACGAGCAGTACTTC. Amino acid sequence: CAIKSNTGPNYEQYF.

This rearrangement joins TRBV18 to TRBJ2-3; D possibly corresponds to TRBD1 (6 bases). Deletions cut 6 bases from V and 0 bases from J, with 16 bases between. This CDR3 has 16 residues. Germline V lookup: CDR1 KGHSH, CDR2 LQKENI. CDR3 residues: CASSTGTRSSTDTQYF. In DNA, the CDR3 is TGTGCCAGCTCGACCGGGACAAGATCTAGCACAGATACGCAGTATTTT.

The rearrangement uses TRBV30 and TRBJ2-3; TRBD2 matches 14 bases. CDR3 length: 14 residues. Trimming removed 3 bases from V and 8 bases from J; junction bases left unmatched: 4. Germline loops: CDR1 GTSNPN, CDR2 SVGIG (reference sequence). The CDR3 is CAWSPGTSGSTQYF. CDR3 coding DNA: TGTGCCTGGAGCCCCGGGACTAGCGGGAGTACGCAGTATTTT.

The gene calls are TRBV14 and TRBJ2-3; 9 bases line up with TRBD2. Germline assignment: CDR1 SGHDN and CDR2 FVKESK. V lost 2 bases, J lost 0 bases, and 3 bases stayed unmatched. This CDR3 comprises 16 residues. The CDR3, as DNA: TGTGCCAGCAGCCAACATAGCGGGGGTAGCACAGATACGCAGTATTTT. Protein sequence: CASSQHSGGSTDTQYF.

This chain uses TRBV10-3 with TRBJ2-7, with 9 nucleotides matching TRBD2. V lost 0 bases and J lost 6; bases outside the gene matches: 6. Germline-derived CDR1 and CDR2 are ENHRY and SYGVKD. The CDR3 totals 15 residues. The CDR3 here is CAISESSGGNGEQYF. Here the CDR3 DNA reads TGTGCCATCAGTGAGTCTAGCGGGGGTAATGGCGAGCAGTACTTC.

The chain carries TRBV5-4 and TRBJ1-6; 8 bases match TRBD1. In germline, CDR1 is SGHNT, CDR2 YYREEE (reference sequence). V was clipped by 0 bases and J by 14 bases; unmatched bases: 7. The CDR3 length is 14 residues. The CDR3 coding sequence is TGTGCCAGCAGCTTGGCCTCCGGGACAGGTTCCCTCCACTTT. Protein product: CASSLASGTGSLHF.